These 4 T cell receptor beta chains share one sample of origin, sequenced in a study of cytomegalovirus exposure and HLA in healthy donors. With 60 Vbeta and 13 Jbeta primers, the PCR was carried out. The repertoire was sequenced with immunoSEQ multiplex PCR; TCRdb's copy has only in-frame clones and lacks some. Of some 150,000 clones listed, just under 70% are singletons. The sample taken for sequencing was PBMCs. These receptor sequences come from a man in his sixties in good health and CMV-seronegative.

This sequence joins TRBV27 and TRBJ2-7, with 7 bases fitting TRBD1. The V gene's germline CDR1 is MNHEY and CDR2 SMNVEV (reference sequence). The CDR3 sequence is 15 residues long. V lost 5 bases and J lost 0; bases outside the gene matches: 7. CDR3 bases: TGTGCCAGCAGTGGTGGACAGGCCCGCTCCTACGAGCAGTACTTC. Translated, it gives CASSGGQARSYEQYF.

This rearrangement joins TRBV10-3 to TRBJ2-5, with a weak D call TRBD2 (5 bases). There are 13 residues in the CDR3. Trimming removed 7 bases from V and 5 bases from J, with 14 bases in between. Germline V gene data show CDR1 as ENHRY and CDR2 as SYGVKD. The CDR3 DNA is TGTGCCATCACCCCCGGGGTTGGGGAGACCCAGTACTTC. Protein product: CAITPGVGETQYF.

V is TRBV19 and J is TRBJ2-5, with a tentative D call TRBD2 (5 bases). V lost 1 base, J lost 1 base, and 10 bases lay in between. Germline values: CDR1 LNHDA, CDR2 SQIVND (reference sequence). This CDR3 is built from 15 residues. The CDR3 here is CASSIGGHLQETQYF. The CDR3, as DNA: TGTGCCAGTAGTATAGGAGGGCACCTCCAAGAGACCCAGTACTTC.

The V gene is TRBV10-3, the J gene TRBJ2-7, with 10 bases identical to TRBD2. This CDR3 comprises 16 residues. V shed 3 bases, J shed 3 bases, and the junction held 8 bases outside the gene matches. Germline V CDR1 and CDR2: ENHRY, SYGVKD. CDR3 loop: CAISETSGILGYEQYF. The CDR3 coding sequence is TGTGCCATCAGTGAAACTAGCGGGATATTGGGCTACGAGCAGTACTTC.